This is a list of T cell receptor beta chains from one sample in a study of identical twins. TCRdb used MiXCR to reprocess the 5' RACE reads, holding one entry per CDR3 protein. Here the sample spans a few hundred thousand distinct CDR3 sequences, about 8.3% being singletons. The data were also submitted as part of a second study, on yellow fever vaccine responses in identical twins.

Specimen: CD8+ T cells sorted from blood. These receptors were taken from a woman aged 18-29 years in good health. Both conserved end residues are part of each CDR3. D genes are given only for firm matches. Part of the rows lack a size; the others show once, few, many or a class for expanded clones.

D gene: .; J gene: TRBJ2-5; clone size: .; V gene: TRBV7-2; CDR3 DNA: TGTGCCAGCAGCTTAGTAATCCGGGAGACCCAGTACTTC; CDR3 protein: CASSLVIRETQYF
D gene: TRBD2; J gene: TRBJ2-2; clone size: many; V gene: TRBV10-1; CDR3 DNA: TGCGCCAGCAGTGACCACATTAGCGGGAGGGGCACCGGGGAGCTGTTTTTT; CDR3 protein: CASSDHISGRGTGELFF
D gene: .; J gene: TRBJ2-3; clone size: few; V gene: TRBV19; CDR3 DNA: TGTGCCAGTAGTACTCTCGAAGATACGCAGTATTTT; CDR3 protein: CASSTLEDTQYF
D gene: .; J gene: TRBJ2-5; clone size: .; V gene: TRBV3-1; CDR3 DNA: TGTGCCAGCAGCCCCTCGTGGGGGATTCAAGAGACCCAGTACTTC; CDR3 protein: CASSPSWGIQETQYF
D gene: .; J gene: TRBJ1-2; clone size: many; V gene: TRBV29-1; CDR3 DNA: TGCAGCGTTGACGGGGGAGCTAACTATGGCTACACCTTC; CDR3 protein: CSVDGGANYGYTF
D gene: TRBD1; J gene: TRBJ2-7; clone size: many; V gene: TRBV10-3; CDR3 DNA: TGTGCCATCAGCCTAAGACAGGGATACGAGCAGTACTTC; CDR3 protein: CAISLRQGYEQYF
D gene: TRBD2; J gene: TRBJ2-1; clone size: .; V gene: TRBV24-1; CDR3 DNA: TGTGCCACCAGTGAGGCGGGACTAGCGTGGGATGAGCAGTTCTTC; CDR3 protein: CATSEAGLAWDEQFF
D gene: TRBD2; J gene: TRBJ2-3; clone size: few; V gene: TRBV6-1; CDR3 DNA: TGTGCCAGCAGCTGGGGGGGACCAGATACGCAGTATTTT; CDR3 protein: CASSWGGPDTQYF
D gene: .; J gene: TRBJ2-7; clone size: few; V gene: TRBV27; CDR3 DNA: TGTGCCAGCAGTTTAGGCGTCAGGACAGAGCAGTACTTC; CDR3 protein: CASSLGVRTEQYF
D gene: TRBD2; J gene: TRBJ2-3; clone size: many; V gene: TRBV4-2; CDR3 DNA: TGTGCCAGCAGCCAAGAGATAGCGGGGGGTCCCAGCACAGATACGCAGTATTTT; CDR3 protein: CASSQEIAGGPSTDTQYF
D gene: TRBD1; J gene: TRBJ2-7; clone size: many; V gene: TRBV11-2; CDR3 DNA: TGTGCCAGCAGCCTGATGGGACAGGGAACCTACGAGCAGTACTTC; CDR3 protein: CASSLMGQGTYEQYF
D gene: .; J gene: TRBJ1-2; clone size: .; V gene: TRBV5-6; CDR3 DNA: TGTGCCAGCAGCTTGGCCGTGGGGGGCATCTACTATGGCTACACCTTC; CDR3 protein: CASSLAVGGIYYGYTF
D gene: .; J gene: TRBJ2-3; clone size: many; V gene: TRBV7-2; CDR3 DNA: TGTGCCAGCAGCTTACGACTTTCGAGTGTGGTAGATACGCAGTATTTT; CDR3 protein: CASSLRLSSVVDTQYF
D gene: TRBD2; J gene: TRBJ2-1; clone size: many; V gene: TRBV12-3/TRBV12-4; CDR3 DNA: TGTGCCAGCAGTTTCGCTAGCGGGGGGCCCTCCTACAATGAGCAGTTCTTC; CDR3 protein: CASSFASGGPSYNEQFF
D gene: TRBD2; J gene: TRBJ2-1; clone size: .; V gene: TRBV2; CDR3 DNA: TGTGCCAGCAGCCACACCTTACTAGCGGGGGGGCCCAATGAGCAGTTCTTC; CDR3 protein: CASSHTLLAGGPNEQFF